Reported below is one TCR beta chain. Per the authors' pipeline: Cell counts per sample came from amplifying reference gene primers. Assay: immunoSEQ multiplex PCR; the TCRdb copy retains only in-frame clones and omits some. V, J and clone size are taken as reported in that table, and D and trimming were inferred from the DNA itself. Of 400,000 to 550,000 clones in the sample, about 85% are singletons; the top ten hold around 1.8%. These data belong to a study of blood T cell repertoires in COVID-19. Self-reported history from a screening survey and questionnaire set each donor's cohort. V lost 1 base to trimming and J lost 7 bases, with 16 bases between them. Germline CDR1 is LGHDT and CDR2 is YNNKEL (reference sequence). CDR3 length equals 15 residues.

The receptor comes from a woman between 18 and 29 years old with acute COVID-19. This rearrangement joins TRBV3-1 (or the pseudogene TRBV3-2) to TRBJ1-2, with D uncertain. Material for sequencing was PBMCs or T cells enriched from blood (not recorded which). CDR3 bases: TGTGCCAGCAGCCAAGCCTCCCGTCCCCTCCTTGGCTACACCTTC. This codes for CASSQASRPLLGYTF.